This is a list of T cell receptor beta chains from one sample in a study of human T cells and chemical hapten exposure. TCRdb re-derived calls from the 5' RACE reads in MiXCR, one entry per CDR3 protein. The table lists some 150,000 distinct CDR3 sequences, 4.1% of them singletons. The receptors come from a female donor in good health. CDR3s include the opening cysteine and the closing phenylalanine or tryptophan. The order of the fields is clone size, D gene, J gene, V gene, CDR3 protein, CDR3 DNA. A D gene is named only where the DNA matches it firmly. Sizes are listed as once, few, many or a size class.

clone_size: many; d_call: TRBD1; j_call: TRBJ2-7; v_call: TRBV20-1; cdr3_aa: CSARGPGQGYEQYF; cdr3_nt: TGCAGTGCTAGGGGACCGGGACAGGGCTACGAGCAGTACTTC
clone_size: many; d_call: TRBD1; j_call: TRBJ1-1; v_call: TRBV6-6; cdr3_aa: CASSSPGQATEAFF; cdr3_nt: TGTGCCAGCAGTTCCCCGGGACAGGCCACTGAAGCTTTCTTT
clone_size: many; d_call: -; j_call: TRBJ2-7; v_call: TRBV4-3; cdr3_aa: CASSQDLVPEQYF; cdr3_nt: TGCGCCAGCAGCCAAGATCTTGTGCCCGAGCAGTACTTC
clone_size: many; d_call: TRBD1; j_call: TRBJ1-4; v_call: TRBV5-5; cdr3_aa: CASSLRTGTGSEKLFF; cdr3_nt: TGTGCCAGCAGCTTGAGGACCGGGACAGGGAGTGAAAAACTGTTTTTT
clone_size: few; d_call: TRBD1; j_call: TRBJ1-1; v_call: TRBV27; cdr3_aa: CASSPTGGNTEAFF; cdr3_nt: TGTGCCAGCAGTCCGACAGGGGGCAACACTGAAGCTTTCTTT
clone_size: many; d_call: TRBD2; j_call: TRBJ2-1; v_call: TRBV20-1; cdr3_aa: CSAPRGGGGSWNEQFF; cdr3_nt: TGCAGTGCGCCCCGTGGGGGGGGGGGTTCGTGGAATGAGCAGTTCTTC
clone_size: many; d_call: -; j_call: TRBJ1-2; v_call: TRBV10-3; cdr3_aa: CAIKEGPGDGYTF; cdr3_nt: TGTGCCATCAAAGAGGGCCCAGGGGATGGCTACACCTTC
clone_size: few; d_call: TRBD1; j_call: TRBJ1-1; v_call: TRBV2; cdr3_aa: CASNTGTGGEKAFF; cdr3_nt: TGTGCCAGCAACACCGGGACAGGGGGGGAAAAAGCTTTCTTT
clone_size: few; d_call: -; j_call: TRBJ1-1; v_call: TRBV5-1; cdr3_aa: CASSLVVVTGSRSNTEAFF; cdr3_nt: TGCGCCAGCAGCTTGGTAGTGGTTACGGGCAGCCGGAGTAACACTGAAGCTTTCTTT
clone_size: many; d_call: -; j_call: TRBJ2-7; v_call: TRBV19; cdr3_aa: CASSIPTQSEQYF; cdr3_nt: TGTGCCAGTAGTATCCCGACACAGTCCGAGCAGTACTTC
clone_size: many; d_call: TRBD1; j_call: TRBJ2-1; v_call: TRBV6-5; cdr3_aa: CASRRGTGSSASYNEQFF; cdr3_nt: TGTGCCAGCAGACGCGGGACAGGATCGTCGGCCTCCTACAATGAGCAGTTCTTC
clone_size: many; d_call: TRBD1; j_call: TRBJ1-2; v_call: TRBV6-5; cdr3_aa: CASSYRRNRGRNGYTF; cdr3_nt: TGTGCCAGCAGTTACCGCAGAAACAGGGGGCGCAATGGCTACACCTTC
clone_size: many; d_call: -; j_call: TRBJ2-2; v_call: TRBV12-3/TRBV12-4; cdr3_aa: CASSSGTGELFF; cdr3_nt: TGTGCCAGCAGCTCGGGCACCGGGGAGCTGTTTTTT
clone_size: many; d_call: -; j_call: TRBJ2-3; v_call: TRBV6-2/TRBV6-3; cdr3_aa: CASSPLLDTQYF; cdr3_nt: TGTGCCAGCAGCCCCCTGCTGGATACGCAGTATTTT
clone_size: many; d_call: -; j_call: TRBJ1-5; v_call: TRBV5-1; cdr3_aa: CASSLAGNQPQHF; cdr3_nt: TGCGCCAGCAGCTTGGCCGGCAATCAGCCCCAGCATTTT
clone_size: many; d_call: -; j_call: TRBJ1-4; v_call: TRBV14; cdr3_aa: CASSQVGGANEKLFF; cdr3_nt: TGTGCCAGCAGCCAAGTCGGGGGTGCTAATGAAAAACTGTTTTTT